The rows below give T cell receptor beta chains drawn from one sample of a study of T-cell memory formation after mild COVID-19. TCRdb ran MiXCR on the 5' RACE reads and lists one entry per CDR3 protein. The sample carries a few hundred thousand distinct CDR3 sequences, over 8.5% recorded once. The sequenced material came from PBMCs or a T cell subset sorted from them (not recorded which). These receptors came from a man aged 18 to 29 who had mild COVID-19 (a few samples of this study predate the infection). Cell type and time point are not known. The CDR3 runs from the conserved cysteine through the conserved F or W. Fields, in order: CDR3 DNA, CDR3 protein, clone size, D gene, V gene, J gene, CDR3 length. D genes are given only for firm matches. Clone size appears in some rows only: once, few, many, or a class for an expanded clone.

TGCGCCAGCAGCCCCCCGCAGGGGGTCACCGGGGAGCTGTTTTTT	CASSPPQGVTGELFF	few	TRBD1	TRBV5-1	TRBJ2-2	15
TGCAGTGCTAGAGGACTAGCGGGTTCCGTAGTTTACGAGCAGTACTTC	CSARGLAGSVVYEQYF	few	TRBD2	TRBV20-1	TRBJ2-7	16
TGCAGCGTTGACGGTGGACTAGCGGGGCACCAAGAGACCCAGTACTTC	CSVDGGLAGHQETQYF	few	TRBD2	TRBV29-1	TRBJ2-5	16
TGCAGCGTTGCGGGGGAGGACATTCAGTACTTC	CSVAGEDIQYF	-	-	TRBV29-1	TRBJ2-4	11
TGCGCCAGCAGCTCGGGACAGGTGAACACTGAAGCTTTCTTT	CASSSGQVNTEAFF	many	TRBD1	TRBV5-1	TRBJ1-1	14
TGCGCCAGCAGCCAAAGGGACAGGGCACACGAGCAGTACTTC	CASSQRDRAHEQYF	few	TRBD1	TRBV4-1	TRBJ2-7	14
TGCGCCAGCAGCTCGAGGGGACAAACTAACTATGGCTACACCTTC	CASSSRGQTNYGYTF	few	-	TRBV5-1	TRBJ1-2	15
TGTGCCAGCAGTGATGGACCGCGGGGACAGAACTATGGCTACACCTTC	CASSDGPRGQNYGYTF	few	TRBD1	TRBV12-3/TRBV12-4	TRBJ1-2	16
TGTGCCAGCAGTCCTATGACAGGTGATACGCAGTATTTT	CASSPMTGDTQYF	few	-	TRBV12-3/TRBV12-4	TRBJ2-3	13
TGCAGTGCTATCCTTAACCCTAGGACCCAGTACTTC	CSAILNPRTQYF	few	-	TRBV20-1	TRBJ2-5	12
TGTGCCAGCAGCCAGACAGGGGCAAATCAGCCCCAGCATTTT	CASSQTGANQPQHF	-	TRBD1	TRBV7-2	TRBJ1-5	14
TGTGCCAGCAGTTTAAGGGACAGGGGAAATTCACCCCTCCACTTT	CASSLRDRGNSPLHF	few	TRBD1	TRBV12-3/TRBV12-4	TRBJ1-6	15
TGCAGTGCTAGACGGATGGGATATAGCAATCAGCCCCAGCATTTT	CSARRMGYSNQPQHF	few	-	TRBV20-1	TRBJ1-5	15
TGCGCCAGCAGCCACGCCATTGGGCAGGGGATCAACACCGGGGAGCTGTTTTTT	CASSHAIGQGINTGELFF	-	-	TRBV4-3	TRBJ2-2	18
TGTGCCAGCAGCCAGACTAGCGCCACAGATACGCAGTATTTT	CASSQTSATDTQYF	many	TRBD2	TRBV3-1	TRBJ2-3	14
TGTGCCAGCAGCTTGTGGCAGGGTGGTGAAAAACTGTTTTTT	CASSLWQGGEKLFF	many	-	TRBV5-6	TRBJ1-4	14
TGTGCCAGTCAGGCGGGCGCGAACTATGGCTACACCTTC	CASQAGANYGYTF	-	-	TRBV6-6	TRBJ1-2	13
TGTGCCAGCAGCCCGTTCCTGGGAAAGGACACTGAAGCTTTCTTT	CASSPFLGKDTEAFF	-	-	TRBV7-9	TRBJ1-1	15
TGTGCCAGCAGCGTCCTAGGGGACTACTACAATGAGCAGTTCTTC	CASSVLGDYYNEQFF	-	TRBD2	TRBV5-6	TRBJ2-1	15
TGTGCCAGCAGTGAGGCCCAAGCGGGGACCTATGGCTACACCTTC	CASSEAQAGTYGYTF	-	-	TRBV6-1	TRBJ1-2	15
TGCAGCGTTCCGGGGTACACCGGGGAGCTGTTTTTT	CSVPGYTGELFF	few	-	TRBV29-1	TRBJ2-2	12
TGTGCCAGCTCACCTACGATGGAGGCGATAAACACCGGGGAGCTGTTTTTT	CASSPTMEAINTGELFF	few	-	TRBV18	TRBJ2-2	17
TGTGCCAGCAGTTACTCACGGGACAGGGACACAGATACGCAGTATTTT	CASSYSRDRDTDTQYF	few	TRBD1	TRBV6-6	TRBJ2-3	16
TGCGCCAGCAGCCAAGAGGACAACCAAGATACGCAGTATTTT	CASSQEDNQDTQYF	-	-	TRBV4-3	TRBJ2-3	14
TGTGCCATCAGTGAGCCCGGACAGCTCATGAACACTGAAGCTTTCTTT	CAISEPGQLMNTEAFF	once	-	TRBV10-3	TRBJ1-1	16
TGTGCCAGCAGCGCGGGGTGGGTCCCCTATGGCTACACCTTC	CASSAGWVPYGYTF	-	-	TRBV3-1	TRBJ1-2	14
TGCGCCAGCAGCTTAGGACTAGCGGAGAGTTACGAGCAGTACTTC	CASSLGLAESYEQYF	once	TRBD2	TRBV5-1	TRBJ2-7	15
TGTGCCAGCAGCGGGACAGAGCAAGAGACCCAGTACTTC	CASSGTEQETQYF	few	TRBD1	TRBV5-5	TRBJ2-5	13
TGTGCCAGCAGCCTTTGGGGCTCCTCGACAGGCTCAGGCTACACCTTC	CASSLWGSSTGSGYTF	-	-	TRBV5-4	TRBJ1-2	16
TGTGCCAGCTCAACTACAGGGATCGGAAACACTGAAGCTTTCTTT	CASSTTGIGNTEAFF	many	-	TRBV18	TRBJ1-1	15
TGTGCCAGTAGTAGCCGGACAGGGAGCTCCTATAATTCACCCCTCCACTTT	CASSSRTGSSYNSPLHF	few	TRBD1	TRBV19	TRBJ1-6	17
TGTGCCAGCAGCTTAACTAGGGGCCCCCAAGAGACCCAGTACTTC	CASSLTRGPQETQYF	few	-	TRBV7-3	TRBJ2-5	15
TGTGCCAGCAGGCTGGGCGGGGGGAGCTCCTACAATGAGCAGTTCTTC	CASRLGGGSSYNEQFF	-	TRBD2	TRBV6-1	TRBJ2-1	16
TGCGCCAGCAGAACAGGGGCCGCTGAAGCTTTCTTT	CASRTGAAEAFF	few	TRBD1	TRBV5-1	TRBJ1-1	12
TGTGCCATCAGCACCCCCAGCGGGGAAGCCTACGAGCAGTACTTC	CAISTPSGEAYEQYF	few	TRBD2	TRBV10-3	TRBJ2-7	15
TGTGCCGGGGGGGAACTAGCGTCAGAGACCCAGTACTTC	CAGGELASETQYF	few	TRBD2	TRBV6-1	TRBJ2-5	13
TGTGCCAGCAGGAACACCGGGACTAGCCTAAGCACAGATACGCAGTATTTT	CASRNTGTSLSTDTQYF	few	TRBD2	TRBV7-2	TRBJ2-3	17
TGTGCCAGCAGTGATACGAATTCACCCCTCCACTTT	CASSDTNSPLHF	few	-	TRBV2	TRBJ1-6	12
TGTGCCAGCAGCCATAGCGGACATTCTAATGAAAAACTGTTTTTT	CASSHSGHSNEKLFF	-	-	TRBV7-9	TRBJ1-4	15
TGTGCCAGCAGTTACGGGCTGTATTCACCCCTCCACTTT	CASSYGLYSPLHF	few	-	TRBV6-5	TRBJ1-6	13
TGTGCCAGCAGCAGGGACAGGAACACAGATACGCAGTATTTT	CASSRDRNTDTQYF	-	TRBD1	TRBV7-2	TRBJ2-3	14
TGTGCCAGCAGGCGGGACACTCGCACAGATACGCAGTATTTT	CASRRDTRTDTQYF	-	-	TRBV6-5	TRBJ2-3	14
TGTGCCAGCAGTGAAGTCGGCAGGGGAATATACTCACCCCTCCACTTT	CASSEVGRGIYSPLHF	-	-	TRBV2	TRBJ1-6	16
TGTGCCAGCAGCTCCCACAGGGGGTCTACCTATGGCTACACCTTC	CASSSHRGSTYGYTF	few	TRBD1	TRBV9	TRBJ1-2	15
TGTGCCATCAAGGGGGGATTGGACCAAGAGACCCAGTACTTC	CAIKGGLDQETQYF	-	-	TRBV10-3	TRBJ2-5	14